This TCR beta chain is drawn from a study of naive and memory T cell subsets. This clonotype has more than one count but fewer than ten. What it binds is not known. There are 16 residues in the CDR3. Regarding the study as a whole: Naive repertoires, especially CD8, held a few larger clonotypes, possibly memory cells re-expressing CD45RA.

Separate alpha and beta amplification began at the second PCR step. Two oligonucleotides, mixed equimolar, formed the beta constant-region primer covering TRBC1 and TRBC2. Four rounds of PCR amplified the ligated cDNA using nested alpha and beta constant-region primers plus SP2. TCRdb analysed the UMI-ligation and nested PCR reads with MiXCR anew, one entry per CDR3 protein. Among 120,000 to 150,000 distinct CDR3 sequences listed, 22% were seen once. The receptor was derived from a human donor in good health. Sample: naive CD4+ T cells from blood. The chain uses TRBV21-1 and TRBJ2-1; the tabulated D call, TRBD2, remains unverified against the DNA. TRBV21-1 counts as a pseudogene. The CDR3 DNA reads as TGTGCCAGCAGCACCTATAGCGGGAGTAAGCCCAATGAGCAGTTCTTC. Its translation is CASSTYSGSKPNEQFF.